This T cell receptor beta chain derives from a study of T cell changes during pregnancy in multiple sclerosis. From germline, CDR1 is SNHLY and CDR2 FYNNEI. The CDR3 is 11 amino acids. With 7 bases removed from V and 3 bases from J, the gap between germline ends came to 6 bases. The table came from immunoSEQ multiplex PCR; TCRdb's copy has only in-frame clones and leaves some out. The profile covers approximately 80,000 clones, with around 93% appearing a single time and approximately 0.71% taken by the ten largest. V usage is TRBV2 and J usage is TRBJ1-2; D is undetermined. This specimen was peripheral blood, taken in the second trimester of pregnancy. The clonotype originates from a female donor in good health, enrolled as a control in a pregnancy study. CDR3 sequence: CASTVYYGYTF. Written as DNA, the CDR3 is TGTGCCAGCACCGTATACTATGGCTACACCTTC.